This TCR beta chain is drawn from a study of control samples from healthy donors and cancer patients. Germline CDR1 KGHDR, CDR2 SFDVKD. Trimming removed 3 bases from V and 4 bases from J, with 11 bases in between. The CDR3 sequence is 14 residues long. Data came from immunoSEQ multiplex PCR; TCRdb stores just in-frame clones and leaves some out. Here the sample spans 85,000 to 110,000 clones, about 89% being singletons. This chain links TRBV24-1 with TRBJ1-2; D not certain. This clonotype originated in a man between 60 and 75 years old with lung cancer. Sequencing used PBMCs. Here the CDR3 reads CATSDRAELYGYTF. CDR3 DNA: TGTGCCACCAGTGATCGGGCAGAGCTCTATGGCTACACCTTC.